The next 27 T cell receptor beta chains were all read from a single sample in a study of graft-versus-host responses after intestinal transplantation. Antigen specificity for these receptors is unknown. Data came from immunoSEQ multiplex PCR; TCRdb stores just in-frame clones and leaves some out. The repertoire holds around 97,000 clones, with more than 85% as singletons. The sequencing here drew on unstimulated CD8+ T cells sorted from spleen or lymph node cells, taken before intestinal transplant. Receptors were obtained from a human donor who received an intestinal transplant.

CDR3 sequence: CASSDPDHSRQTTYNEQFF. The CDR3 region has the DNA TGTGCCAGCAGCGACCCTGATCATTCCCGACAGACTACCTACAATGAGCAGTTCTTC. V usage is TRBV9 and J usage is TRBJ2-1; either TRBD1 or TRBD2 may supply D (5 bases each). CDR3 length equals 19 residues. CDR1 and CDR2 from the germline V gene are SGDLS and YYNGEE. V lost 3 bases and J 2 bases, leaving 24 bases between the germline ends. Full variable domain (missing parts from reference TRBV9 and TRBJ2-1): DSGVTQTPKHLITATGQRVTLRCSPRSGDLSVYWYQQSLDQGLQFLIQYYNGEERAKGNILERFSAQQFPDLHSELNLSSLELGDSALYFCASSDPDHSRQTTYNEQFFGPGTRLTVL.

The V and J genes are TRBV6-6 and TRBJ1-2, with 8 bases fitting TRBD1. With 4 bases clipped from V and 4 bases from J, the junction kept 8 bases outside the gene matches. Per the germline V gene, CDR1 is MNHNY and CDR2 is SVGAGI (reference sequence). This CDR3 comprises 15 residues. CDR3 in amino acids: CASSFLRTGIYGYTF. CDR3 sequence (DNA): TGTGCCAGCAGTTTTCTCCGGACAGGGATCTATGGCTACACCTTC.

The chain has TRBV14 and TRBJ2-1, with D maybe TRBD1 (6 bases). CDR1 is SGHDN, CDR2 FVKESK, per germline. CDR3 length equals 13 residues. V was clipped by 3 bases and J by 6 bases, with 9 bases between them. The CDR3 loop reads CASSHHRANEQFF. DNA for the CDR3: TGTGCCAGCAGCCATCACAGGGCCAATGAGCAGTTCTTC.

This sequence joins TRBV4-1 and TRBJ2-2, with D perhaps matching TRBD1 or TRBD2 (6 bases each). Trimming cost V 0 bases and J 1 base, with 15 bases left between them. The CDR3 is 18 residues long. Germline V CDR1 and CDR2: MGHRA, YSYEKL. In nucleotides, the CDR3 is TGCGCCAGCAGCCAAGATGTTTCGGGGGCAGGGAACACCGGGGAGCTGTTTTTT. This codes for CASSQDVSGAGNTGELFF.

The chain couples TRBV4-1 to TRBJ2-1, with 8 bases lining up with TRBD2. The CDR3 spans 17 residues. Germline-derived CDR1 and CDR2 are MGHRA and YSYEKL. The ends lost 1 base at V and 2 bases at J; junction bases unmatched: 7. The CDR3 protein is CASSQVRRGGPYNEQFF. The CDR3 DNA follows: TGCGCCAGCAGCCAAGTGAGACGGGGGGGCCCCTACAATGAGCAGTTCTTC.

The rearrangement joins TRBV6-5 to TRBJ2-5; 7 nucleotides align to TRBD2. This CDR3 has 15 residues. CDR1 is MNHEY and CDR2 is SVGAGI in the germline V gene. V lost 6 bases to trimming and J lost 1 base; unmatched junction nucleotides: 8. The CDR3 nucleotides read TGTGCCAGCAGACTCTTTAGCGGGTCCCAAGAGACCCAGTACTTC. Amino acids: CASRLFSGSQETQYF.

CDR3 region: CASSFSGAPETQYF. CDR3 coding DNA: TGTGCCAGCAGCTTTTCAGGGGCCCCAGAGACCCAGTACTTC. The chain couples TRBV11-3 to TRBJ2-5, with a possible D match to TRBD1 (6 bases). Deletions cut 3 bases from V and 4 bases from J, with 12 bases between. This CDR3 comprises 14 residues. Germline-derived CDR1 and CDR2 are SGHNT and YENEEA.

This rearrangement joins TRBV27 to TRBJ1-2; D remains ambiguous. Trimming shortened V by 6 bases and J by 6 bases, and 14 bases separated the two germline ends. Germline V gene lookup returns CDR1 MNHEY and CDR2 SMNVEV (reference sequence). CDR3 size: 13 residues. The CDR3 sequence is CASRPVSGNGYTF. CDR3 coding DNA: TGTGCCAGCAGACCCGTGTCGGGAAATGGCTACACCTTC.

The gene calls are TRBV7-6 and TRBJ2-5, with 9 bases matching TRBD2. The ends lost 1 base at V and 5 bases at J; junction bases unmatched: 2. CDR1 and CDR2 (germline): SGHVS, FNYEAQ. This CDR3 contains 14 residues. The CDR3 loop is CASSLGGGAETQYF. The CDR3 DNA reads as TGTGCCAGCAGCTTAGGCGGGGGGGCGGAGACCCAGTACTTC.

The chain employs TRBV13 and TRBJ2-7, with 7 bases that match TRBD1. V shed 0 bases, J shed 4 bases, and the junction held 3 bases outside the gene matches. This CDR3 is 14 amino acids long. Germline CDR1 is PRHDT and CDR2 is FYEKMQ (reference sequence). In DNA form, the CDR3 reads TGTGCCAGCAGCTTAGGAGGGGGCGAGTACGAGCAGTACTTC. Translated, it gives CASSLGGGEYEQYF.

This chain uses TRBV10-2 with TRBJ1-2; 8 bases line up with TRBD1. The germline V gene has CDR1 WSHSY and CDR2 SAAADI. Germline trimming cut 6 bases from V and 3 bases from J; bases unmatched to any gene: 9. CDR3 length: 15 residues. CDR3 region: CASSKGQGYDYGYTF. The DNA for the CDR3 is TGCGCCAGCAGCAAAGGACAGGGCTACGACTATGGCTACACCTTC.

This chain joins TRBV7-9 and TRBJ1-1; D not certain. The CDR3 is made up of 14 amino acids. V lost 4 bases, J lost 1 base, and 10 bases lay in between. Per germline, CDR1 SEHNR and CDR2 FQNEAQ (reference sequence). As DNA, the CDR3 is TGTGCCAGCAGCTCCCTGACGAGGAACACTGAAGCTTTCTTT. It translates to CASSSLTRNTEAFF.

The chain recombines TRBV11-2 with TRBJ2-7; D uncertain. CDR1 and CDR2 from the germline V gene are SGHAT and FQNNGV. V was clipped by 2 bases and J by 0 bases, with 14 bases between them. The CDR3 consists of 16 residues. This CDR3 reads CASSLNSGRLSYEQYF. The CDR3 DNA is TGTGCCAGCAGCTTAAATTCCGGACGACTCTCCTACGAGCAGTACTTC.

The chain recombines TRBV18 with TRBJ2-3; 11 bases line up with TRBD1. There are 18 residues in the CDR3. V was clipped by 4 bases and J by 0 bases; unmatched bases: 9. Germline V CDR1 and CDR2: KGHSH, LQKENI. CDR3 sequence: CASSHRDRGKTSTDTQYF. CDR3 DNA: TGTGCCAGCTCACACCGGGACAGGGGGAAAACTAGCACAGATACGCAGTATTTT.

The chain couples TRBV9 to TRBJ2-1; the D call may be TRBD1 or TRBD2 (5 bases each). The V gene lost 7 bases and the J gene lost 7 bases, with 9 bases spanning the gap. The CDR3 consists of 11 residues. In germline, CDR1 is SGDLS, CDR2 YYNGEE. This CDR3 reads CASGGVNEQFF. For the CDR3, the DNA is TGTGCCAGCGGGGGAGTGAATGAGCAGTTCTTC.

V gene TRBV12-5 combines with J gene TRBJ2-1, with a possible D match to TRBD2 (5 bases). This CDR3 comprises 16 residues. V gave up 3 bases and J gave up 0 bases, with 12 bases separating them. Per the germline V gene, CDR1 is LGHNT and CDR2 is FRNRAP. CDR3 nucleotide sequence: TGTGCTAGTGGTTTTCTAGCTGGCCCCTCCTACAATGAGCAGTTCTTC. Protein: CASGFLAGPSYNEQFF.

The CDR3 protein is CAWSAGQGYEQYF. CDR3 DNA: TGTGCCTGGAGTGCTGGACAGGGCTACGAGCAGTACTTC. V and J are TRBV30 and TRBJ2-7, with 8 bases lining up with TRBD1. Germline V gives CDR1 GTSNPN, CDR2 SVGIG (reference sequence). J gave up 3 bases and V 1 base, and 2 bases lay outside the gene matches. This CDR3 has 13 residues.

The chain employs TRBV11-2 and TRBJ2-1; 10 bases are a match to TRBD2. V lost 0 bases to trimming and J lost 8 bases; unmatched junction nucleotides: 13. The CDR3 is 18 residues long. The germline V gene has CDR1 SGHAT and CDR2 FQNNGV. The CDR3 is CASSLEPSLAGDSDEQFF. The CDR3 bases are TGTGCCAGCAGCTTAGAGCCCTCCCTAGCGGGGGATTCGGATGAGCAGTTCTTC.

The J gene is TRBJ2-2, the V gene TRBV4-1, with a weak D call TRBD2 (5 bases). The CDR3 sequence is 12 residues long. Trimming shortened V by 4 bases and J by 5 bases, and 5 bases separated the two germline ends. Germline V CDR1 and CDR2: MGHRA, YSYEKL. The CDR3 protein is CASSPGTGELFF. In DNA, the CDR3 is TGCGCCAGCAGCCCGGGGACCGGGGAGCTGTTTTTT.

The CDR3 spells CASSHGWGLSRGYTF. In nucleotides, the CDR3 is TGTGCCAGCAGCCATGGCTGGGGGCTGTCTCGTGGCTACACCTTC. The rearrangement links TRBV5-6 to TRBJ1-2; D perhaps matches TRBD1 (6 bases). The CDR3 contains 15 residues. Germline V gene data show CDR1 as SGHDT and CDR2 as YYEEEE. Between the trimmed V and J ends, which lost 4 bases and 7 bases, there was a span of 20 bases.

This chain connects TRBV5-1 to TRBJ2-3, with D perhaps being TRBD1 or TRBD2 (5 bases each). This CDR3 contains 15 residues. V was trimmed by 5 bases and J by 1 base, leaving 14 bases between them. The germline gives CDR1 SGHRS, CDR2 YFSETQ. This chain's CDR3 is CASRDGGIGTDTQYF. The DNA of the CDR3 is TGCGCCAGCAGGGATGGGGGAATCGGCACAGATACGCAGTATTTT.

V usage is TRBV15 and J usage is TRBJ1-5; TRBD1 might be the D (5 bases). Trimming left V 0 bases short and J 7 bases short, with 19 bases between. The CDR3 is 17 residues long. Germline V gene lookup returns CDR1 LNHNV and CDR2 YYDKDF (reference sequence). CDR3 nucleotides: TGTGCCACCAGCAGAGAGGGCGGGGTTTTAGAGGGGCAGCCCCAGCATTTT. This translates into CATSREGGVLEGQPQHF.

The J gene is TRBJ2-1, the V gene TRBV4-1, with D maybe TRBD2 (6 bases). Germline assignment: CDR1 MGHRA and CDR2 YSYEKL. V was clipped by 3 bases and J by 8 bases, with 14 bases between them. CDR3 length equals 14 residues. This CDR3 is CASSHSLASDEQFF. The CDR3 region has the DNA TGCGCCAGCAGCCATTCACTAGCCTCCGATGAGCAGTTCTTC.

V usage is TRBV10-2 and J usage is TRBJ2-2; weak D call: TRBD1 (5 bases). V lost 3 bases to trimming and J lost 2 bases, with 10 bases between them. This CDR3 spans 15 amino acids. Germline loops: CDR1 WSHSY, CDR2 SAAADI. As DNA, the CDR3 is TGCGCCAGCAGTGAAGGTAGGGGTAACACCGGGGAGCTGTTTTTT. Amino acids: CASSEGRGNTGELFF.

The V and J genes are TRBV7-2 and TRBJ2-5, with D possibly being TRBD2 (5 bases). The DNA end lines up better with TRBJ2-7; the J call may be wrong. Germline V lookup: CDR1 SGHTA, CDR2 FQGNSA. The CDR3 consists of 13 residues. CDR3 in DNA: TGTGCCAGCAGCCCCGGACTTTCCTACGAGCAGTACTTC. Translated, it gives CASSPGLSYEQYF.

The chain has TRBV5-1 and TRBJ2-7; 9 positions match TRBD2. V lost 5 bases and J lost 3; bases outside the gene matches: 6. CDR1 and CDR2 (germline): SGHRS, YFSETQ. The CDR3 has 14 residues. CDR3 bases: TGCGCCAGCAGTCAAGCGGGGGGCAGCTACGAGCAGTACTTC. Protein: CASSQAGGSYEQYF.

CDR3 in amino acids: CASSYPTGTNKNIQYF. The CDR3 nucleotides read TGTGCCAGCAGTTACCCGACAGGGACGAATAAAAACATTCAGTACTTC. The chain uses TRBV6-6 and TRBJ2-4; TRBD1 aligns across 7 bases. Germline CDR1 and CDR2: MNHNY and SVGAGI (reference sequence). V dropped 2 bases and J dropped 4; count of bases not matched to a gene: 8. The CDR3 length is 16 residues.